Below, one TCR beta chain is given with its context. These data are taken from a study of memory CD4+ T cells and cytomegalovirus serostatus. The sort gate was single viable CD3+CD4+CD8-CD45RO+ cells for memory CD4+ T cells. Data came from immunoSEQ multiplex PCR; TCRdb stores just in-frame clones and leaves some out. The repertoire includes under 55,000 clones, over 60% of them detected once, and under 1.5% sits in the top ten. This TCR came from an adult in good health and CMV-seropositive. The sequenced sample was memory CD4+ T cells from blood.

The CDR3 reads CASSLSWTSGRAMAFF. The CDR3 DNA sequence: TGTGCCAGCAGCTTAAGCTGGACTAGCGGGAGGGCCATGGCGTTCTTC. This chain connects TRBV7-2 to TRBJ2-1, with 15 nucleotides matching TRBD2. The germline CDR1 and CDR2 sequences are SGHTA and FQGNSA. This CDR3 contains 16 residues. V was pared by 2 bases and J by 15 bases, with 11 bases of the junction left unmatched.